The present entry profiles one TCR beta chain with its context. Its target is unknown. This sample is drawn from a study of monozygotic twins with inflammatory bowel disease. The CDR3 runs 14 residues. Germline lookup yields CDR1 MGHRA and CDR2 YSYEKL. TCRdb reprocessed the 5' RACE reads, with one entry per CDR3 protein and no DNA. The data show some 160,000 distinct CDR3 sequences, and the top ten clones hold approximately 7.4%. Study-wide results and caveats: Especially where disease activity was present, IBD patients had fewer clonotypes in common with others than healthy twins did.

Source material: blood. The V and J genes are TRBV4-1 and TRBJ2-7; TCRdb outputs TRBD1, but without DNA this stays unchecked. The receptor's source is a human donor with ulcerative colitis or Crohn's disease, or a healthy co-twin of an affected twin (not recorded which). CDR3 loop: CASSHDRGTYEQYF.